Described below is a single TCR beta chain sequence and its context. There are 12 residues in the CDR3. V was clipped by 1 base and J by 9 bases; unmatched bases: 2. Germline V gene data show CDR1 as SGHVS and CDR2 as FNYEAQ. Profiled with immunoSEQ multiplex PCR; TCRdb holds only in-frame clones, not every one. The sample contains a few million clones, 92% of which appear only once. This sample is drawn from a study of shared clonotypes between healthy human individuals. This TCR came from a young man in good health. Some clones in this sample may be carry-over from other donors' samples. V is TRBV7-6 and J is TRBJ1-1; 7 bases match TRBD1. The source material was naive CD4+ T cells from PBMCs. Stated subset: CD45RA+ positively selected. CDR3: CASSLETGKAFF. As DNA, the CDR3 is TGTGCCAGCAGCTTAGAGACAGGGAAAGCTTTCTTT.